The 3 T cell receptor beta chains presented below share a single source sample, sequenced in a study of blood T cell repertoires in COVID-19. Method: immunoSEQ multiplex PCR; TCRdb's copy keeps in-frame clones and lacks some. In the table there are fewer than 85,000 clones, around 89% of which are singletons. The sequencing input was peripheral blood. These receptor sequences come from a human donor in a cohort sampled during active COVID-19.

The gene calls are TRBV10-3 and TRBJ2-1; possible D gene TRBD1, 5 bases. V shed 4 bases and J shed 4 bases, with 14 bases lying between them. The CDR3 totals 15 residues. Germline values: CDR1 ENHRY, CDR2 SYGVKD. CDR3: CAISGETEAYNEQFF. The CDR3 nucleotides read TGTGCCATCAGTGGAGAGACAGAAGCATACAATGAGCAGTTCTTC.

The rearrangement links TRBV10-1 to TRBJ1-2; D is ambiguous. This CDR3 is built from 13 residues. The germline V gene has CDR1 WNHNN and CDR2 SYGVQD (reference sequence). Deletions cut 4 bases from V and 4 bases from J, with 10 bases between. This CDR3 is CASSASGSYGYTF. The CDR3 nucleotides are TGCGCCAGCAGTGCATCGGGGTCCTATGGCTACACCTTC.

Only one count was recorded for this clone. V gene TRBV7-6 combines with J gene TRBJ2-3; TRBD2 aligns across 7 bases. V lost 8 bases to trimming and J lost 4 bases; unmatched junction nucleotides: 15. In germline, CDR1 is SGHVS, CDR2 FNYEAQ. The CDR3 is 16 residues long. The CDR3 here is CASGYTERERSDTQYF. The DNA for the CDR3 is TGTGCCAGCGGATATACCGAGCGGGAACGATCAGATACGCAGTATTTT.